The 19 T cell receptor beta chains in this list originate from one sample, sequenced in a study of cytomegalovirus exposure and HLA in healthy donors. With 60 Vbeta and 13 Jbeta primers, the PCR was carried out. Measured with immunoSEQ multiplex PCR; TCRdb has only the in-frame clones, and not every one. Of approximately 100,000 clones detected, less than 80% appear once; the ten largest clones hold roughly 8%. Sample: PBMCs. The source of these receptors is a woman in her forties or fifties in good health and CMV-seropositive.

CDR3 in amino acids: CASSIVRGLQPQHF. The CDR3 DNA reads as TGTGCCAGTAGTATAGTGAGAGGTTTACAGCCCCAGCATTTT. The chain recombines TRBV19 with TRBJ1-5; D not resolved. CDR3 size: 14 residues. V lost 1 base and J 7 bases, leaving 11 bases between the germline ends. Germline values: CDR1 LNHDA, CDR2 SQIVND (reference sequence). Full variable domain (outside the CDR3, taken from reference TRBV19 and TRBJ1-5): DGGITQSPKYLFRKEGQNVTLSCEQNLNHDAMYWYRQDPGQGLRLIYYSQIVNDFQKGDIAEGYSVSREKKESFPLTVTSAQKNPTAFYLCASSIVRGLQPQHFGDGTRLSIL.

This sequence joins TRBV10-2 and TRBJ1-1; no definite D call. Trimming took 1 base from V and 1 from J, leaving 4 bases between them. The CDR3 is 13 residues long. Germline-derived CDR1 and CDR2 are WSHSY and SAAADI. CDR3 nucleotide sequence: TGCGCCAGCAGTGAGTTTAGGAACACTGAAGCTTTCTTT. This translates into CASSEFRNTEAFF.

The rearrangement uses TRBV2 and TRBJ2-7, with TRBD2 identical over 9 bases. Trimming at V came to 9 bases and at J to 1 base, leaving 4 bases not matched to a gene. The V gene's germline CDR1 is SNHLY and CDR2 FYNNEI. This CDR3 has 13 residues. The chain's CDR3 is CASNSGSSYEQYF. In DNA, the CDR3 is TGTGCCAGTAATAGCGGGAGTTCCTACGAGCAGTACTTC.

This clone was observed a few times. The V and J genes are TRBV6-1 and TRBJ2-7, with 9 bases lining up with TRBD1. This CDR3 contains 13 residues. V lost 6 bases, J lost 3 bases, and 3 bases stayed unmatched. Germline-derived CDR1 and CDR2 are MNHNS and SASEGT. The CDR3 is CASSMTGGYEQYF. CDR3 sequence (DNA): TGTGCCAGCAGCATGACAGGGGGCTACGAGCAGTACTTC.

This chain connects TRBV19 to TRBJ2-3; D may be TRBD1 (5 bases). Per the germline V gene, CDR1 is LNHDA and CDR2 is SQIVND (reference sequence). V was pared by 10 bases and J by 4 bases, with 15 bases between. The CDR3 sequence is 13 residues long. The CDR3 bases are TGTGCCACTACAGGTACGGTGGCAGATACGCAGTATTTT. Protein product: CATTGTVADTQYF.

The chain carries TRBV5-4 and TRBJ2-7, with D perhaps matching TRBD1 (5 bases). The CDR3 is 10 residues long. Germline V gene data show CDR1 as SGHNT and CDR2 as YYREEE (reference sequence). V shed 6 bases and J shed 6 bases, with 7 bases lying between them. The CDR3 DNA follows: TGTGCCAGCACCCAGGGCGAGCAGTACTTC. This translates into CASTQGEQYF.

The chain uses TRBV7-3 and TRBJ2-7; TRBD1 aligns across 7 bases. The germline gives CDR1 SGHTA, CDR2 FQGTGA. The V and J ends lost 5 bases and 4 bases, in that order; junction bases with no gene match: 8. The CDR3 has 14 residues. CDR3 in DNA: TGTGCCAGCAGCCCGGGACAGATCCCTTACGAGCAGTACTTC. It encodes CASSPGQIPYEQYF.

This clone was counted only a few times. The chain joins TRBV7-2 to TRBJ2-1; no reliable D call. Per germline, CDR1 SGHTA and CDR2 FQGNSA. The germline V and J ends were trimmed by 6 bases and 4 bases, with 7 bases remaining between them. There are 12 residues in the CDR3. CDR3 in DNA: TGTGCCAGCAGTCCTCAGTACAATGAGCAGTTCTTC. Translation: CASSPQYNEQFF.

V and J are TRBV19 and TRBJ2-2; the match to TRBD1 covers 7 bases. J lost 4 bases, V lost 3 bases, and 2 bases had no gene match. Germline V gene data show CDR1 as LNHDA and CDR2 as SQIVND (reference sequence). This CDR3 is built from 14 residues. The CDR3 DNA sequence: TGTGCCAGTAGTATCGACAGGGCCACCGGGGAGCTGTTTTTT. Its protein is CASSIDRATGELFF.

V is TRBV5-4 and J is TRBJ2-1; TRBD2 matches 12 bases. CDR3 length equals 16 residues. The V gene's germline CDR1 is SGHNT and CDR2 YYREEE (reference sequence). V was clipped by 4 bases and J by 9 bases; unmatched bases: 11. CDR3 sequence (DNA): TGTGCCAGCAGCGGAAGACTAGCGGGAGAGGGGAGTGAGCAGTTCTTC. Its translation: CASSGRLAGEGSEQFF.

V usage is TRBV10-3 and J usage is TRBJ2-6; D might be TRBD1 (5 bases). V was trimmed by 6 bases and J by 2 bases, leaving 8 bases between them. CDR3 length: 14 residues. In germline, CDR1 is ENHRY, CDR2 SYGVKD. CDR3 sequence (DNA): TGTGCCATCAGCAGGGATCCTGGGGCCAACGTCCTGACTTTC. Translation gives CAISRDPGANVLTF.

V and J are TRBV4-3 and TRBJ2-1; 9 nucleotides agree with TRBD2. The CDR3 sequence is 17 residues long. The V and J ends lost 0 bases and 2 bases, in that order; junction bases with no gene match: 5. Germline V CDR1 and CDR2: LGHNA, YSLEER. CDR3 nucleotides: TGCGCCAGCAGCCAAGATCACCTAGCGGGACCCTACAATGAGCAGTTCTTC. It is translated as CASSQDHLAGPYNEQFF.

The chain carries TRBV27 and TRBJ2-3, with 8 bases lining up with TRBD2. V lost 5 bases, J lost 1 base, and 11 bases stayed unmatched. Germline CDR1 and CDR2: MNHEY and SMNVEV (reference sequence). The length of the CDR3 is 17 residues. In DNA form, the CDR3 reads TGTGCCAGCAGTCCCCAGGAGTGGCGGGGGGGCACAGATACGCAGTATTTT. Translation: CASSPQEWRGGTDTQYF.

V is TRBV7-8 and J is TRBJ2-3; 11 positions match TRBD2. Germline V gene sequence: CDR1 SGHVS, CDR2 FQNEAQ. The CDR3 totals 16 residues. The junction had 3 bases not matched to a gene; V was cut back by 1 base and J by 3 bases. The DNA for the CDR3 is TGTGCCAGCAGCTTAGGGACTAGCGGGCTTACAGATACGCAGTATTTT. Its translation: CASSLGTSGLTDTQYF.

CDR3 in amino acids: CAISDRTLNYGYTF. CDR3 bases: TGTGCCATCAGTGACCGGACTCTTAACTATGGCTACACCTTC. V usage is TRBV10-3 and J usage is TRBJ1-2; D is unresolved. V lost 3 bases and J 1 base, leaving 9 bases between the germline ends. Germline-derived CDR1 and CDR2 are ENHRY and SYGVKD. The CDR3 loop spans 14 amino acids.

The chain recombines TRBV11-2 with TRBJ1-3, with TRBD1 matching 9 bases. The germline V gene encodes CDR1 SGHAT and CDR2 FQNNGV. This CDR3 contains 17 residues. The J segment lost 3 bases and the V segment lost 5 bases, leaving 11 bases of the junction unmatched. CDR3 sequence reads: CASSPRPQGAFGNTIYF. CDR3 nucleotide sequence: TGTGCCAGCAGCCCTCGGCCACAGGGGGCTTTTGGAAACACCATATATTTT.

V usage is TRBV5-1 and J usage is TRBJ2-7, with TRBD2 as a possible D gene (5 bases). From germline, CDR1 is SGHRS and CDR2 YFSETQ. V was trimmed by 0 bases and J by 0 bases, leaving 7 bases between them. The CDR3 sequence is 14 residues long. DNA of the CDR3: TGCGCCAGCAGCTTGGACGCGGGCTCCTACGAGCAGTACTTC. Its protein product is CASSLDAGSYEQYF.

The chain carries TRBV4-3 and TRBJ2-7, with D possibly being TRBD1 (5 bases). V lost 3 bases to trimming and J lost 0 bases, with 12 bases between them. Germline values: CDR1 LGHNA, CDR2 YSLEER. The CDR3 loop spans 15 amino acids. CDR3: CASSQRQNPSYEQYF. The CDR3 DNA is TGCGCCAGCAGCCAGAGACAGAATCCCTCCTACGAGCAGTACTTC.

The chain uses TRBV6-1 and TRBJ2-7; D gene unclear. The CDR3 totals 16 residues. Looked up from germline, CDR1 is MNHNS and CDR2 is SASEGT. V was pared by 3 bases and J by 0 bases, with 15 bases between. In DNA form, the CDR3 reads TGTGCCAGCAGTGATAAACTCCATTCGAGCTCCTACGAGCAGTACTTC. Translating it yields CASSDKLHSSSYEQYF.